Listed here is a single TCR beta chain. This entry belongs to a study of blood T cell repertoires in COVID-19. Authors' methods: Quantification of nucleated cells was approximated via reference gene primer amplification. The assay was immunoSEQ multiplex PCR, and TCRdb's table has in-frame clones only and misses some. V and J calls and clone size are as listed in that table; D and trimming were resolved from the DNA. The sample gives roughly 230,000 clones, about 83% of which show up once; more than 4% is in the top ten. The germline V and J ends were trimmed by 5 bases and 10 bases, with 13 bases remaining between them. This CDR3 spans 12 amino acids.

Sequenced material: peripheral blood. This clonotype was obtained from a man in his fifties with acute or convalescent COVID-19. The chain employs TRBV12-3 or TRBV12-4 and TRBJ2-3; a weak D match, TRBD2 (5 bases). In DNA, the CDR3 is TGTGCCAGCAGTAATCTAGCAGGCGCGCAGTATTTT. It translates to CASSNLAGAQYF.